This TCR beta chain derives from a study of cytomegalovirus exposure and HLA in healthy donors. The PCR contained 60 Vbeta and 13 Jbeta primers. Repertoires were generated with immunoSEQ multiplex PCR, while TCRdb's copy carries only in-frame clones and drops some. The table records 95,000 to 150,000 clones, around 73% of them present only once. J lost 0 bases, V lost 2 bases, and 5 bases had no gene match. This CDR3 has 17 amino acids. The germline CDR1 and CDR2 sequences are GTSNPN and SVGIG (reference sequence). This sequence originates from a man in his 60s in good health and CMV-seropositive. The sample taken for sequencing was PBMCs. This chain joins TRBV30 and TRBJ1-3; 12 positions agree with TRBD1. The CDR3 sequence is CAWSSGQGALSGNTIYF. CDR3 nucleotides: TGTGCCTGGAGTTCGGGACAGGGGGCTCTCTCTGGAAACACCATATATTTT. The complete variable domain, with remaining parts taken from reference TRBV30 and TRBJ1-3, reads SQTIHQWPATLVQPVGSPLSLECTVEGTSNPNLYWYRQAAGRGLQLLFYSVGIGQISSEVPQNLSASRPQDRQFILSSKKLLLSDSGFYLCAWSSGQGALSGNTIYFGEGSWLTVV.